The text below deals with one T cell receptor beta chain. The PCR used 60 V beta and 13 J beta primers. Produced via immunoSEQ multiplex PCR; TCRdb's table is partial and in-frame only. Among more than 95,000 clones listed, 90% were seen once. These data come from a study of glioma-infiltrating T cells after dendritic cell vaccination. Germline V CDR1 and CDR2: LGHNT, FRNRAP. The CDR3 contains 14 residues. V was clipped by 2 bases and J by 1 base, with 8 bases between them. Time point: after dendritic cell vaccination, including at tumor progression/relapse. The chain uses TRBV12-5 and TRBJ1-1; tentatively, D is TRBD1 (5 bases). The sequenced sample was blood, obtained after dendritic cell vaccination. This TCR came from a human donor with glioblastoma. CDR3 DNA sequence: TGTGCTAGTGGTTTGCAGGGCGCGAACACTGAAGCTTTCTTT. This sequence encodes CASGLQGANTEAFF. The full variable domain, with the rest looked up from reference TRBV12-5 and TRBJ1-1, is DARVTQTPRHKVTEMGQEVTMRCQPILGHNTVFWYRQTMMQGLELLAYFRNRAPLDDSGMPKDRFSAEMPDATLATLKIQPSEPRDSAVYFCASGLQGANTEAFFGQGTRLTVV.